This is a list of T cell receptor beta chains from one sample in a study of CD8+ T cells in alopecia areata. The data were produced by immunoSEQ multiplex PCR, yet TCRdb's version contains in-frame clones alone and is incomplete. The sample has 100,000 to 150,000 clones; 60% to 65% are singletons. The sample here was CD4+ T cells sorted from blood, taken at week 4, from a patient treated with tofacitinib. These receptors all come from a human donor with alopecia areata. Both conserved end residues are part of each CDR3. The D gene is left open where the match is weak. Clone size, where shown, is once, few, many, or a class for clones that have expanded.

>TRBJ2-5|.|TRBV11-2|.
CASSLGRGLQETQYF
TGTGCCAGCAGCTTAGGGCGGGGCCTCCAAGAGACCCAGTACTTC
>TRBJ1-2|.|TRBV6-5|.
CATWGRRNNYGYTF
TGTGCCACGTGGGGCAGGAGAAATAACTATGGCTACACCTTC
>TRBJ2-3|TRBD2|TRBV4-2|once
CASSQRGGKTDTQYF
TGTGCCAGCAGCCAACGGGGGGGGAAAACAGATACGCAGTATTTT
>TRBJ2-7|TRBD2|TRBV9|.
CASSVSGSIHEQYF
TGTGCCAGCAGCGTAAGCGGGAGTATCCACGAGCAGTACTTC
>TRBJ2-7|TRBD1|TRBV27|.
CASSPNPRTGGEQYF
TGTGCCAGCAGTCCGAACCCCAGGACAGGGGGCGAGCAGTACTTC
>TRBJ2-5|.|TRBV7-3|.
CASSALMGETQYF
TGTGCCAGCAGCGCCCTAATGGGGGAGACCCAGTACTTC
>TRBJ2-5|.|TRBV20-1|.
CSAIRETQYF
TGCAGTGCTATAAGAGAGACCCAGTACTTC
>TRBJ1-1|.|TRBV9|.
CASSVASMNTEAFF
TGTGCCAGCAGCGTAGCCAGCATGAACACTGAAGCTTTCTTT
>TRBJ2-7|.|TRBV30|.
CAWNRGGSYEQYF
TGTGCCTGGAACAGGGGGGGCTCCTACGAGCAGTACTTC
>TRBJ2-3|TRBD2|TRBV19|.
CASSPTLAGTTDTQYF
TGTGCCAGTAGTCCGACACTAGCGGGAACCACAGATACGCAGTATTTT
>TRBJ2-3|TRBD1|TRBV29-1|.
CSVADRDRGVVSSTDTQYF
TGCAGCGTTGCCGACCGGGACAGGGGCGTTGTATCCAGCACAGATACGCAGTATTTT
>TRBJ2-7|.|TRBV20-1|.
CSAREGGAQYF
TGCAGTGCTAGAGAGGGTGGCGCGCAGTACTTC
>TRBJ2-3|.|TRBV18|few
CASSPLSGVGATDTQYF
TGTGCCAGCTCACCCCTATCTGGCGTCGGGGCCACAGATACGCAGTATTTT
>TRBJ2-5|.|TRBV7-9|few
CAEGYLGTQYF
TGTGCGGAGGGGTATCTTGGGACCCAGTACTTC
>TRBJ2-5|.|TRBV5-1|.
CASSLDGGKQETQYF
TGCGCCAGCAGCTTGGATGGGGGAAAACAAGAGACCCAGTACTTC
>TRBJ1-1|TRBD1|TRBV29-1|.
CSVLTGGYAEAFF
TGCAGCGTGCTGACAGGGGGCTACGCTGAAGCTTTCTTT
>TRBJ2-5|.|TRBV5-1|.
CASGQETQYF
TGCGCCAGCGGACAAGAGACCCAGTACTTC
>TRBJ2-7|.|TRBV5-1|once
CASSLVREPSYEQYF
TGCGCCAGCAGCTTGGTCAGGGAGCCCTCCTACGAGCAGTACTTC
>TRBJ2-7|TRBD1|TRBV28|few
CASSRRGRTYEQYF
TGTGCCAGCAGTCGCAGGGGGCGAACCTACGAGCAGTACTTC
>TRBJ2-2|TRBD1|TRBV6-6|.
CASSLQGADTGELFF
TGTGCCAGCAGTTTGCAGGGGGCTGACACCGGGGAGCTGTTTTTT
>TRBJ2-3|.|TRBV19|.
CASRQRSGRDTQYF
TGTGCCAGTAGACAGCGGAGCGGACGGGATACGCAGTATTTT
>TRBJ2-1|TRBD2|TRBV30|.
CAWSVGTSGDEQFF
TGTGCCTGGAGTGTAGGGACTAGCGGAGATGAGCAGTTCTTC
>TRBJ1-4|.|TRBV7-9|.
CASKLDATNEKLFF
TGTGCCAGCAAACTAGACGCAACTAATGAAAAACTGTTTTTT
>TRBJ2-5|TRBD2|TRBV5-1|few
CASSLASTSGGAGETQYF
TGCGCCAGCAGCTTGGCCTCGACTAGCGGGGGGGCTGGCGAGACCCAGTACTTC
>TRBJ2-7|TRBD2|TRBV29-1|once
CSVGLAGGGEQYF
TGCAGCGTGGGACTAGCGGGAGGGGGCGAGCAGTACTTC
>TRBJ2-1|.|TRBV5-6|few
CASSRTARYNEQFF
TGTGCCAGCAGTCGGACAGCCAGGTACAATGAGCAGTTCTTC
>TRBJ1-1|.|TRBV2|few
CASSKLQAEAFF
TGTGCCAGCAGTAAACTACAAGCTGAAGCTTTCTTT
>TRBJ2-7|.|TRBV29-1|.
CSVQDWSSYEQYF
TGCAGCGTTCAAGACTGGAGCTCCTACGAGCAGTACTTC
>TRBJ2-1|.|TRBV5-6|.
CASSLAVEQFF
TGTGCCAGCAGCTTGGCAGTTGAGCAGTTCTTC
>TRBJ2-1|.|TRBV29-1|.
CSVERGTRSEQFF
TGCAGCGTTGAAAGGGGGACGAGGAGTGAGCAGTTCTTC